The next 8 T cell receptor beta chains were all read from a single sample in a study of T-cell memory formation after mild COVID-19. TCRdb reanalysed the 5' RACE reads using MiXCR and keeps one entry per CDR3 protein. The data contain approximately 210,000 distinct CDR3 sequences, 10% to 13% of them singletons. Sequencing was done on a sample of PBMCs or a T cell subset sorted from them (not recorded which). The receptors originated from a man younger than 30 who had mild COVID-19 (a few samples of this study predate the infection). Cell type and time point are not known.

This clonotype was seen many times. This rearrangement joins TRBV6-1 to TRBJ2-1; D uncertain. V was cut by 4 bases and J by 4 bases, with 17 bases left in between. Germline V gene data show CDR1 as MNHNS and CDR2 as SASEGT. The CDR3 has 16 amino acids. This CDR3 reads CASSVPRLDRYNEQFF. The CDR3 bases are TGTGCCAGCAGTGTCCCCCGACTGGATCGTTACAATGAGCAGTTCTTC.

This chain connects TRBV5-1 to TRBJ2-5, with unresolved D. The CDR3 extends over 12 amino acids. V lost 4 bases, J lost 2 bases, and 6 bases lay in between. Germline V CDR1 and CDR2: SGHRS, YFSETQ. The CDR3, as DNA: TGCGCCAGCAGCACGTCACAAGAGACCCAGTACTTC. Translation gives CASSTSQETQYF.

This chain joins TRBV6-5 and TRBJ1-6; D gene ambiguous. The germline CDR1 and CDR2 sequences are MNHEY and SVGAGI. Trimming pared 9 bases from V and 3 bases from J, leaving 12 bases between. The CDR3 spans 14 residues. CDR3 amino acids: CARGRSLYNSPLHF. CDR3 bases: TGTGCCAGGGGTCGGAGCCTCTATAATTCACCCCTCCACTTT.

The chain employs TRBV7-2 and TRBJ2-3; 9 bases align to TRBD1. Germline lookup yields CDR1 SGHTA and CDR2 FQGNSA. The CDR3 sequence is 15 residues long. V lost 5 bases to trimming and J lost 3 bases; unmatched junction nucleotides: 6. The CDR3 spells CASSPGQGMTDTQYF. The CDR3 DNA follows: TGTGCCAGCAGCCCGGGACAGGGTATGACAGATACGCAGTATTTT.

This clonotype was recorded a few times. V and J are TRBV18 and TRBJ2-3; D gene unclear. Germline V lookup: CDR1 KGHSH, CDR2 LQKENI. The germline V and J ends were trimmed by 5 bases and 5 bases, with 8 bases remaining between them. This CDR3 is 12 amino acids long. The CDR3 protein is CASSSYIDTQYF. CDR3 sequence (DNA): TGTGCCAGCTCAAGTTATATAGATACGCAGTATTTT.

This clonotype was seen a few times. The V call is TRBV5-5, the J call TRBJ1-2, with D tentatively TRBD1 (5 bases). Germline lookup yields CDR1 SGHKS and CDR2 YYEKEE (reference sequence). The CDR3 is 14 residues long. Trimming pared 4 bases from V and 7 bases from J, leaving 17 bases between. In DNA, the CDR3 is TGTGCCAGCAGCCTAGGGGCCATTAGGGGTGGCTACACCTTC. Protein sequence: CASSLGAIRGGYTF.

The chain couples TRBV10-1 to TRBJ2-7; 7 bases align to TRBD1. V dropped 5 bases and J dropped 7; count of bases not matched to a gene: 14. The CDR3 length is 15 residues. Germline values: CDR1 WNHNN, CDR2 SYGVQD (reference sequence). CDR3 bases: TGCGCCAGCAGTCCGAGACAGGGCCCGGCAGGGGAGCAGTACTTC. Translating gives CASSPRQGPAGEQYF.

This clonotype appeared a few times. The rearrangement uses TRBV6-2 or TRBV6-3 and TRBJ2-1; TRBD2 agrees at 9 bases. Germline CDR1 and CDR2: MNHEY and SVGEGT. This CDR3 is 16 amino acids long. J lost 6 bases, V lost 1 base, and 7 bases had no gene match. CDR3 coding DNA: TGTGCCAGCAGTTACTTTTCAGCGGGGGGTCGCAATGAGCAGTTCTTC. Translation: CASSYFSAGGRNEQFF.